Detailed here is one T cell receptor (beta chain). The data derive from a study of blood T cell repertoires in COVID-19. The wider study: Samples representing acute and convalescent COVID-19 were sourced from the United States, Italy and Spain. In each case, the material was cDNA or gDNA derived from T cells, B-cell-depleted T cells, or PBMCs.

Germline V gives CDR1 MDHEN, CDR2 SYDVKM. This CDR3 comprises 15 residues. V lost 1 base, J lost 6 bases, and 4 bases stayed unmatched. The repertoire was sequenced with immunoSEQ multiplex PCR; TCRdb's copy has only in-frame clones and lacks some. This table has under 50,000 clones, about 88% appearing once. Material for sequencing was peripheral blood. The source of this sequence is a man in his 70s with active COVID-19. The chain has TRBV28 and TRBJ1-2; 11 positions agree with TRBD1. The CDR3 region has the DNA TGTGCCAGCAGTTTATTTCGGGACAGGGGGAATGGCTACACCTTC. Its protein is CASSLFRDRGNGYTF.